The rows below give T cell receptor beta chains drawn from one sample of a study of response to subunit inactivated influenza vaccine. TCRdb itself ran the RT-PCR reads through MiXCR, one entry per CDR3 protein. Of some 500,000 distinct CDR3 sequences in the sample, over 10% were seen once. The sequences come from PBMCs from blood, collected 35 to 45 days after vaccination. The source is a man aged 50 to 60 who received an inactivated influenza vaccine. Each CDR3 is given with its conserved first and last residue. Fields, in order: D gene, V gene, clone size, J gene, CDR3 protein, CDR3 DNA. A D gene is named only where the DNA matches it firmly. A clone size is listed for some rows: how often the clone was seen (once, few, many), or a class if it is expanded.

D: TRBD1; V: TRBV2; size: few; J: TRBJ2-3; CDR3: CASSRTGSVGDTQYF; DNA: TGTGCCAGCAGTCGGACAGGGTCGGTGGGAGATACGCAGTATTTT
D: NA; V: TRBV7-6; size: few; J: TRBJ2-7; CDR3: CASSLNPGGRVYEQYF; DNA: TGTGCCAGCAGCTTGAATCCCGGCGGCAGAGTCTACGAGCAGTACTTC
D: TRBD1; V: TRBV4-1; size: NA; J: TRBJ2-7; CDR3: CASSHSTGTGGLEQYF; DNA: TGCGCCAGCAGCCATTCTACCGGGACAGGGGGGCTAGAGCAGTACTTC
D: NA; V: TRBV5-6; size: many; J: TRBJ2-1; CDR3: CASSLLGEGGSYNEQFF; DNA: TGTGCCAGCAGCTTGCTCGGAGAGGGGGGCTCCTACAATGAGCAGTTCTTC
D: TRBD2; V: TRBV7-3; size: few; J: TRBJ2-6; CDR3: CASSLGGTSEVLTF; DNA: TGTGCCAGCAGCTTAGGGGGGACTAGCGAGGTCCTGACTTTC
D: TRBD1; V: TRBV7-2; size: few; J: TRBJ2-4; CDR3: CASSQDRSKNIQYF; DNA: TGTGCCAGCAGTCAGGACAGGTCCAAAAACATTCAGTACTTC
D: TRBD1; V: TRBV3-1; size: NA; J: TRBJ2-3; CDR3: CASSQGPGTGMDF; DNA: TGTGCCAGCAGCCAAGGCCCCGGGACAGGGATGGATTTT
D: NA; V: TRBV2; size: few; J: TRBJ2-6; CDR3: CASSDRKGANVLTF; DNA: TGTGCCAGCAGTGATAGAAAAGGGGCCAACGTCCTGACTTTC
D: NA; V: TRBV27; size: NA; J: TRBJ2-6; CDR3: CASSSLSGANVLTF; DNA: TGTGCCAGCAGTTCTCTCTCTGGGGCCAACGTCCTGACTTTC
D: TRBD1; V: TRBV7-2; size: many; J: TRBJ2-7; CDR3: CASSPGVGQVGYEQYF; DNA: TGTGCCAGCAGCCCGGGGGTGGGACAGGTGGGCTACGAGCAGTACTTC
D: TRBD1; V: TRBV7-2; size: NA; J: TRBJ2-7; CDR3: CASSSGQGGGYEQYF; DNA: TGTGCCAGCAGCTCGGGACAGGGAGGAGGCTACGAGCAGTACTTC
D: NA; V: TRBV5-1; size: few; J: TRBJ2-3; CDR3: CASSSGDLPQYF; DNA: TGCGCCAGCAGCTCAGGGGACCTCCCGCAGTATTTT
D: TRBD1; V: TRBV20-1; size: NA; J: TRBJ2-5; CDR3: CSAKGTGEETQYF; DNA: TGCAGTGCTAAAGGGACAGGGGAAGAGACCCAGTACTTC
D: NA; V: TRBV12-3/TRBV12-4; size: many; J: TRBJ2-5; CDR3: CASSLSGGYRETQYF; DNA: TGTGCCAGCAGTTTATCTGGGGGCTATCGAGAGACCCAGTACTTC
D: NA; V: TRBV5-6; size: few; J: TRBJ1-1; CDR3: CASSSVGPAAFF; DNA: TGTGCCAGCAGCTCGGTGGGCCCTGCGGCTTTCTTT
D: TRBD1; V: TRBV20-1; size: few; J: TRBJ1-2; CDR3: CSARDRTGPGYTF; DNA: TGCAGTGCTAGAGATAGGACAGGGCCTGGCTACACCTTC
D: NA; V: TRBV20-1; size: NA; J: TRBJ2-6; CDR3: CSARDPFIGVTWANVLTF; DNA: TGCAGTGCTAGAGATCCTTTCATAGGGGTCACTTGGGCCAACGTCCTGACTTTC
D: NA; V: TRBV5-1; size: many; J: TRBJ2-7; CDR3: CASSLAGVRIAAYEQYF; DNA: TGCGCCAGCAGCTTGGCAGGTGTGCGGATTGCTGCCTACGAGCAGTACTTC
D: NA; V: TRBV7-6; size: many; J: TRBJ2-7; CDR3: CASSLGRHYEQYF; DNA: TGTGCCAGCAGCTTAGGCAGGCACTACGAGCAGTACTTC
D: NA; V: TRBV12-3/TRBV12-4; size: few; J: TRBJ2-7; CDR3: CASSAGTTHEQYF; DNA: TGTGCCAGCAGTGCCGGGACAACTCACGAGCAGTACTTC
D: NA; V: TRBV4-3; size: many; J: TRBJ2-7; CDR3: CASSQWDGSSYEQYF; DNA: TGCGCCAGCAGCCAATGGGATGGAAGCTCCTACGAGCAGTACTTC
D: NA; V: TRBV7-3; size: NA; J: TRBJ2-5; CDR3: CASSPTAQETQYF; DNA: TGTGCCAGCAGCCCGACAGCTCAAGAGACCCAGTACTTC
D: TRBD2; V: TRBV27; size: NA; J: TRBJ2-1; CDR3: CASSRRRLAGPSSYNEQFF; DNA: TGTGCCAGCAGCCGCCGGAGACTAGCGGGGCCCAGCTCCTACAATGAGCAGTTCTTC
D: NA; V: TRBV7-6; size: NA; J: TRBJ1-6; CDR3: CASSLQGHNSPLHF; DNA: TGTGCCAGCAGCTTACAGGGACATAATTCACCCCTCCACTTT
D: NA; V: TRBV4-2; size: NA; J: TRBJ2-7; CDR3: CASSQGSQGNNEQYF; DNA: TGTGCCAGCAGCCAAGGGTCCCAGGGAAACAATGAGCAGTACTTC
D: NA; V: TRBV10-3; size: few; J: TRBJ1-2; CDR3: CAISAGGIGYTF; DNA: TGTGCCATCAGTGCGGGGGGCATCGGCTACACCTTC
D: NA; V: TRBV4-2; size: NA; J: TRBJ1-2; CDR3: CASSQEGGGYTF; DNA: TGTGCCAGCAGCCAAGAGGGAGGAGGCTACACCTTC
D: NA; V: TRBV10-3; size: NA; J: TRBJ2-1; CDR3: CSISEGGSSYNEQFF; DNA: TGTTCCATCAGTGAAGGAGGGAGCTCCTACAATGAGCAGTTCTTC
D: NA; V: TRBV18; size: NA; J: TRBJ1-2; CDR3: CASSPASQAYGYTF; DNA: TGTGCCAGCTCACCAGCGAGCCAGGCCTATGGCTACACCTTC
D: TRBD1; V: TRBV7-2; size: many; J: TRBJ2-5; CDR3: CASSLRTGGGTQYF; DNA: TGTGCCAGCAGCCTACGGACAGGGGGAGGGACCCAGTACTTC
D: TRBD1; V: TRBV15; size: few; J: TRBJ1-1; CDR3: CATSRWTGGSAEAFF; DNA: TGTGCCACCAGCAGGTGGACAGGGGGAAGCGCTGAAGCTTTCTTT
D: NA; V: TRBV24-1; size: NA; J: TRBJ2-2; CDR3: CATSLGPRGGELFF; DNA: TGTGCCACCAGTCTGGGACCGCGCGGCGGGGAGCTGTTTTTT
D: NA; V: TRBV11-1; size: NA; J: TRBJ2-1; CDR3: CASSFGPVSGEQFF; DNA: TGTGCCAGCAGCTTCGGACCAGTATCTGGTGAGCAGTTCTTC
D: NA; V: TRBV6-1; size: few; J: TRBJ1-5; CDR3: CASNPTDVQPQHF; DNA: TGTGCCAGCAACCCAACAGATGTACAGCCCCAGCATTTT
D: NA; V: TRBV4-3; size: few; J: TRBJ1-4; CDR3: CASSLGPSEKLFF; DNA: TGCGCCAGCAGCCTCGGGCCATCTGAAAAACTGTTTTTT
D: TRBD2; V: TRBV7-3; size: NA; J: TRBJ2-1; CDR3: CASSPGAGGPYNEQFF; DNA: TGTGCCAGCAGCCCAGGGGCGGGGGGCCCCTACAATGAGCAGTTCTTC
D: TRBD2; V: TRBV5-1; size: many; J: TRBJ2-7; CDR3: CASSLSSGFYEQYF; DNA: TGCGCCAGCAGCCTATCTAGCGGCTTCTACGAGCAGTACTTC
D: NA; V: TRBV10-2; size: many; J: TRBJ1-6; CDR3: CASSEIGRTYNSPLHF; DNA: TGCGCCAGCAGTGAGATTGGTAGGACCTATAATTCACCCCTCCACTTT
D: NA; V: TRBV10-2; size: few; J: TRBJ1-6; CDR3: CASSERRGSYNSPLHF; DNA: TGCGCCAGCAGTGAGCGGAGGGGCTCCTATAATTCACCCCTCCACTTT
D: NA; V: TRBV5-6; size: few; J: TRBJ2-7; CDR3: CASSLMVAAVATF; DNA: TGTGCCAGCAGCTTAATGGTCGCAGCTGTAGCCACCTTC
D: NA; V: TRBV7-6; size: NA; J: TRBJ2-2; CDR3: CASSLAEGLELFF; DNA: TGTGCCAGCAGCTTAGCCGAGGGGCTGGAGCTGTTTTTT
D: TRBD2; V: TRBV13; size: few; J: TRBJ2-1; CDR3: CASSPSGLAGALNEQFF; DNA: TGTGCCAGCAGCCCAAGCGGACTAGCGGGCGCCCTAAATGAGCAGTTCTTC
D: NA; V: TRBV27; size: few; J: TRBJ2-6; CDR3: CASSPSGGANVLTF; DNA: TGTGCCAGCAGTCCCTCGGGAGGGGCCAACGTCCTGACTTTC
D: NA; V: TRBV7-9; size: few; J: TRBJ2-7; CDR3: CASSLGGARDEQYF; DNA: TGTGCCAGCAGCTTGGGGGGGGCACGGGACGAGCAGTACTTC
D: NA; V: TRBV20-1; size: NA; J: TRBJ2-3; CDR3: CSATQGRGSTDTQYF; DNA: TGCAGTGCTACCCAAGGCAGGGGTAGCACAGATACGCAGTATTTT
D: NA; V: TRBV30; size: NA; J: TRBJ2-7; CDR3: CAWSKSYEQYF; DNA: TGTGCCTGGAGCAAATCCTACGAGCAGTACTTC
D: TRBD1; V: TRBV20-1; size: many; J: TRBJ2-1; CDR3: CSAVDRGSYNEQFF; DNA: TGCAGTGCCGTGGACAGGGGATCCTACAATGAGCAGTTCTTC
D: NA; V: TRBV20-1; size: NA; J: TRBJ1-2; CDR3: CSAVLKGPNYGYTF; DNA: TGCAGTGCTGTGCTTAAGGGGCCTAACTATGGCTACACCTTC
D: NA; V: TRBV30; size: NA; J: TRBJ2-1; CDR3: CAWSVGRSSYNEQFF; DNA: TGTGCCTGGAGTGTAGGGAGGAGCTCCTACAATGAGCAGTTCTTC
D: TRBD1; V: TRBV12-3/TRBV12-4; size: NA; J: TRBJ1-3; CDR3: CASSPDRASSGNTIYF; DNA: TGTGCCAGCAGTCCGGACAGGGCTAGCTCTGGAAACACCATATATTTT
D: NA; V: TRBV20-1; size: NA; J: TRBJ2-1; CDR3: CSASDRSYNEQFF; DNA: TGCAGTGCTTCCGATCGCTCCTACAATGAGCAGTTCTTC
D: NA; V: TRBV20-1; size: many; J: TRBJ1-1; CDR3: CSASDRGERAFF; DNA: TGCAGTGCTAGTGATCGGGGCGAGAGAGCTTTCTTT
D: TRBD1; V: TRBV4-1; size: few; J: TRBJ2-1; CDR3: CASSQEVTGYYNEQFF; DNA: TGCGCCAGCAGCCAAGAGGTGACAGGGTACTACAATGAGCAGTTCTTC
D: NA; V: TRBV20-1; size: many; J: TRBJ2-3; CDR3: CSARHPTSSTDTQYF; DNA: TGCAGTGCTAGGCACCCTACCTCTAGCACAGATACGCAGTATTTT
D: NA; V: TRBV12-3/TRBV12-4; size: many; J: TRBJ2-5; CDR3: CASSLISQTQYF; DNA: TGTGCCAGCAGTTTAATCTCCCAGACCCAGTACTTC
D: TRBD2; V: TRBV7-2; size: NA; J: TRBJ2-7; CDR3: CASSLVGGGDSYEQYF; DNA: TGTGCCAGCAGCTTAGTGGGCGGGGGAGATTCCTACGAGCAGTACTTC
D: NA; V: TRBV24-1; size: NA; J: TRBJ2-1; CDR3: CATSGGVYNEQFF; DNA: TGTGCCACCAGTGGGGGAGTTTACAATGAGCAGTTCTTC